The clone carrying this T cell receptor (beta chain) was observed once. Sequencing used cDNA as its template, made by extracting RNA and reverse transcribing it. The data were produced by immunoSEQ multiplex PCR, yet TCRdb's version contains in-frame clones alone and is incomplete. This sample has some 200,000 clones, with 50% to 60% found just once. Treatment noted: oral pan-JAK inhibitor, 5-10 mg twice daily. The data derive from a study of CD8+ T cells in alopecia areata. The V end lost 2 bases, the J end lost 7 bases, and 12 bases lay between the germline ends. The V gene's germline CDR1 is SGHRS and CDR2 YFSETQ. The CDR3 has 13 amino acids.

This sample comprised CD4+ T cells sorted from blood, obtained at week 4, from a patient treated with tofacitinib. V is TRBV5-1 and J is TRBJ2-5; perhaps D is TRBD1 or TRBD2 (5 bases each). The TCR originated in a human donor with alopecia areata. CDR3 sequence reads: CASSFDSGGTQYF. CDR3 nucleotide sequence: TGCGCCAGCAGCTTCGATAGTGGGGGGACCCAGTACTTC. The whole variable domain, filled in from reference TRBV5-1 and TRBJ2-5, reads KAGVTQTPRYLIKTRGQQVTLSCSPISGHRSVSWYQQTPGQGLQFLFEYFSETQRNKGNFPGRFSGRQFSNSRSEMNVSTLELGDSALYLCASSFDSGGTQYFGPGTRLLVL.